This T cell receptor (beta chain) stems from a study of CD8+ T cells in alopecia areata. Study overall: Scalp area affected, as a percentage, set the severity score of treated patients.

Treatment in this sample: oral pan-JAK inhibitor, 5-10 mg twice daily. Isolation of CD4+ and CD8+ T cells from PBMCs was achieved by sorting. J gave up 7 bases and V 5 bases, and 8 bases lay outside the gene matches. Germline V lookup: CDR1 GTSNPN, CDR2 SVGIG (reference sequence). There are 13 residues in the CDR3. Extracted from the samples, RNA was reverse transcribed into cDNA to serve as the sequencing template. Libraries were prepared by immunoSEQ multiplex PCR; TCRdb keeps only in-frame clonotypes and omits some of them. The profile shows 190,000 or so clones, about 60% of them singletons. The sequence came from a human donor with alopecia areata. Sequencing was performed on CD8+ T cells sorted from blood, taken at week 24, from a patient treated with tofacitinib. V and J are TRBV30 and TRBJ1-5, with 7 bases lining up with TRBD1. CDR3: CAWQGTGDQPQHF. DNA for the CDR3: TGTGCCTGGCAGGGCACAGGGGACCAGCCCCAGCATTTT.